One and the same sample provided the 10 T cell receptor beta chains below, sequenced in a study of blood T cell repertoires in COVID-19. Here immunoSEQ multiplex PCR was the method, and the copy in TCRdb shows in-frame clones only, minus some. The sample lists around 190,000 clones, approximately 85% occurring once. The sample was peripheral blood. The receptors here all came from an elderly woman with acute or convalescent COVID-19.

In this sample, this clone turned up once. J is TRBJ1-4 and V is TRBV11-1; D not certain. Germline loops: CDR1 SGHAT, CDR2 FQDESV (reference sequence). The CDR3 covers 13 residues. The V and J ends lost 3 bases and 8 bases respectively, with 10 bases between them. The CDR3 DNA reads TGTGCCAGCAGCTTTGGAGCTGGCGAAAAACTGTTTTTT. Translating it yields CASSFGAGEKLFF.

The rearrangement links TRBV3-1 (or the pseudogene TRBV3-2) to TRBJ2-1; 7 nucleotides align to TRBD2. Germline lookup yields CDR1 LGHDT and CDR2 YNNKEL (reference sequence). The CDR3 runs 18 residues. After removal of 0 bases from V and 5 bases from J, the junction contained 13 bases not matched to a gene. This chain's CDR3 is CASSQESGGRNWDNEQFF. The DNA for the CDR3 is TGTGCCAGCAGCCAAGAGTCTGGCGGGAGAAATTGGGACAATGAGCAGTTCTTC.

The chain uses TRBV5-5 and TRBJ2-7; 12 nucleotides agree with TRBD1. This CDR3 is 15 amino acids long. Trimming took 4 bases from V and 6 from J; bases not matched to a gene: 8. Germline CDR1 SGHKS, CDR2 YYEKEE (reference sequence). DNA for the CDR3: TGTGCCAGCAGCGGGCCGGGACAGGGGGCTTCCGAGCAGTACTTC. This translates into CASSGPGQGASEQYF.

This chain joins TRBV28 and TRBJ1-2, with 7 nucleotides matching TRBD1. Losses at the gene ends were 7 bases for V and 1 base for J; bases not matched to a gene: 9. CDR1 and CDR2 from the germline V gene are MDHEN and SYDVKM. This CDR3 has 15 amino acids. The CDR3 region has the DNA TGTGCCAGCACGGCGTCGGGACAGATTAACTATGGCTACACCTTC. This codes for CASTASGQINYGYTF.

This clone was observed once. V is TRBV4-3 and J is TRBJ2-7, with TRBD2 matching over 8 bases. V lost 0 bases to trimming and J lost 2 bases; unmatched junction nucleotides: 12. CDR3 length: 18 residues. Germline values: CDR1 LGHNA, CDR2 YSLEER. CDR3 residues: CASSQDWGLGTRTYEQYF. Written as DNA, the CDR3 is TGCGCCAGCAGCCAAGATTGGGGTTTGGGGACTAGGACCTACGAGCAGTACTTC.

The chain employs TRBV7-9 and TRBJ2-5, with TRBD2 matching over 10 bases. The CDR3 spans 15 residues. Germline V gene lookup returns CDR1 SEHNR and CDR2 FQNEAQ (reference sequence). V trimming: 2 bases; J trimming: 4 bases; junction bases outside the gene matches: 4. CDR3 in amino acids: CASSLFSGGRETQYF. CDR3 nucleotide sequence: TGTGCCAGCAGCTTATTTAGCGGGGGGCGAGAGACCCAGTACTTC.

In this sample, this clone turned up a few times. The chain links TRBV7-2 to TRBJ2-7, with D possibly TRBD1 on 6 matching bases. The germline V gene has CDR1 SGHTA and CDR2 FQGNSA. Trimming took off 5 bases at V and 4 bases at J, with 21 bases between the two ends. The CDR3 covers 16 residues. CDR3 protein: CASSRTPGTPQYEQYF. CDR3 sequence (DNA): TGTGCCAGCAGCCGGACCCCCGGGACACCGCAGTACGAGCAGTACTTC.

CDR3 region: CASSLEAREGYEQYF. Here the CDR3 DNA reads TGTGCCAGCAGCTTAGAGGCCAGGGAGGGCTACGAGCAGTACTTC. The chain couples TRBV11-2 to TRBJ2-7, with TRBD2 matching over 7 bases. V shed 0 bases, J shed 3 bases, and the junction held 5 bases outside the gene matches. This CDR3 is 15 amino acids long. In germline, CDR1 is SGHAT, CDR2 FQNNGV.

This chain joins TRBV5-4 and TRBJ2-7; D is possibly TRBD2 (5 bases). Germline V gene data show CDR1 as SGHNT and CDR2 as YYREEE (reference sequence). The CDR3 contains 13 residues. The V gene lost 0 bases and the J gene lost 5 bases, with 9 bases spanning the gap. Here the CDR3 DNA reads TGTGCCAGCAGCTTGGCCGGAGGTAACGAGCAGTACTTC. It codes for CASSLAGGNEQYF.

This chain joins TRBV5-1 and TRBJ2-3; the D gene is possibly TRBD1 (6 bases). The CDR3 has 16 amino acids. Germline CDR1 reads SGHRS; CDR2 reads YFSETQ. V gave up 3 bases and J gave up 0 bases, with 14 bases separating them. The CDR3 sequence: CASSSGAGASTDTQYF. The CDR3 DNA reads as TGCGCCAGCAGCTCGGGCGCAGGGGCAAGCACAGATACGCAGTATTTT.